These 32 T cell receptor beta chains originate from one sample sequenced in a study of T cell repertoires in cytomegalovirus infection. One entry per CDR3 protein, called by TCRdb with MiXCR from the reads. The sample yields over 150,000 distinct CDR3 sequences, about 15% seen once. The sequencing sample was made of CD8+ T cells from PBMCs. The receptors originated from a human donor in good health (CMV status not recorded). Some clones in this sample may be carry-over from other donors' samples.

The rearrangement links TRBV12-3 or TRBV12-4 to TRBJ1-2, with a possible D match to TRBD1 (5 bases). Trimming removed 7 bases at V and 8 bases at J, with 14 bases between. This CDR3 region has 12 residues. The chain's CDR3 is CASTLGHHGYTF. The CDR3 nucleotides read TGTGCCAGCACCCTCGGACACCACGGCTACACCTTC.

CDR3 protein: CSVVLVGEQYF. DNA of the CDR3: TGCAGCGTTGTACTAGTTGGCGAGCAGTACTTC. J is TRBJ2-7 and V is TRBV29-1, with D possibly being TRBD2 (5 bases). V dropped 4 bases and J dropped 6 bases, with 10 bases sitting between them. The CDR3 totals 11 residues. Germline CDR1 reads SQVTM; CDR2 reads ANQGSEA.

The V gene is TRBV7-2, the J gene TRBJ2-7, with D perhaps matching TRBD2 (5 bases). Germline CDR1 and CDR2: SGHTA and FQGNSA. The CDR3 is made up of 15 amino acids. Trimming pared 1 base from V and 6 bases from J, leaving 16 bases between. CDR3 residues: CASSLDLGGFLEQYF. CDR3 nucleotide sequence: TGTGCCAGCAGCTTAGATCTTGGAGGCTTCCTCGAGCAGTACTTC.

This clonotype was seen only a few times. This chain connects TRBV7-8 to TRBJ2-7, with TRBD1 matching over 8 bases. The CDR3 loop spans 16 amino acids. Germline lookup yields CDR1 SGHVS and CDR2 FQNEAQ. The J segment lost 9 bases and the V segment lost 2 bases, leaving 15 bases of the junction unmatched. The CDR3, as DNA: TGTGCCAGCAGCTTAAGTGGGGGACAGGAGACCCTACGGCAGTACTTC. Translation gives CASSLSGGQETLRQYF.

This chain joins TRBV9 and TRBJ1-1; TRBD1 matches at 7 bases. The CDR3 contains 15 residues. CDR1 and CDR2 from the germline V gene are SGDLS and YYNGEE. V shed 0 bases and J 5 bases; nucleotides not matched to a gene: 7. DNA for the CDR3: TGTGCCAGCAGCGTAGGCGGAGGGGGCAGAACTGAAGCTTTCTTT. It encodes CASSVGGGGRTEAFF.

V is TRBV6-6 and J is TRBJ1-5; maybe TRBD1 (5 bases). Germline-derived CDR1 and CDR2 are MNHNY and SVGAGI (reference sequence). V dropped 2 bases and J dropped 5 bases, with 13 bases sitting between them. This CDR3 region has 15 residues. CDR3 nucleotide sequence: TGTGCCAGCAGTTACCCCGGCAGGGCCCATCAGCCCCAGCATTTT. It translates to CASSYPGRAHQPQHF.

The count of this clonotype is one. The chain carries TRBV20-1 and TRBJ1-6, with a possible D match to TRBD1 (6 bases). CDR1 is DFQATT and CDR2 is SNEGSKA in the germline V gene (reference sequence). V was clipped by 6 bases and J by 10 bases, with 19 bases between them. CDR3 length: 14 amino acids. CDR3 DNA sequence: TGCAGTGCCGTAGCCGGCAGGGGCTTATCACCCCTCCACTTT. Protein: CSAVAGRGLSPLHF.

This clonotype was counted between two and nine times. The CDR3 DNA reads as TGTGCCAGCAGCCAATCCACCGGGACAGGTTTTTATGGGGCCAACGTCCTGACTTTC. It translates to CASSQSTGTGFYGANVLTF. V usage is TRBV14 and J usage is TRBJ2-6; 8 positions agree with TRBD1. This CDR3 comprises 19 residues. Germline V gene data show CDR1 as SGHDN and CDR2 as FVKESK. The trim removed 2 bases at V and 3 bases at J, leaving 12 bases unmatched.

V usage is TRBV28 and J usage is TRBJ2-7; 7 bases agree with TRBD1. V trimming: 2 bases; J trimming: 3 bases; junction bases outside the gene matches: 7. Germline assignment: CDR1 MDHEN and CDR2 SYDVKM. This CDR3 is 15 amino acids long. CDR3 amino acids: CASSLRTGEIYEQYF. For the CDR3, the DNA is TGTGCCAGCAGTTTACGTACAGGGGAGATCTACGAGCAGTACTTC.

This clonotype appeared a few times. The chain employs TRBV19 and TRBJ2-7; the D gene could be TRBD1 or TRBD2 (7 bases each). The CDR3 runs to 15 residues. CDR1 and CDR2 (germline): LNHDA, SQIVND (reference sequence). Trimming removed 2 bases at V and 5 bases at J, with 16 bases between. The CDR3 coding sequence is TGTGCCAGTAGTATACCAGGGGGGGCCATGGACGAGCAGTACTTC. Its protein is CASSIPGGAMDEQYF. Full variable domain (remainder filled in from reference TRBV19 and TRBJ2-7): DGGITQSPKYLFRKEGQNVTLSCEQNLNHDAMYWYRQDPGQGLRLIYYSQIVNDFQKGDIAEGYSVSREKKESFPLTVTSAQKNPTAFYLCASSIPGGAMDEQYFGPGTRLTVT.

The J gene is TRBJ2-1, the V gene TRBV12-3 or TRBV12-4, with TRBD2 as a possible D gene (5 bases). Trimming cost V 1 base and J 6 bases, with 7 bases left between them. This CDR3 is 13 amino acids long. CDR3 in amino acids: CASSLGRSNEQFF. DNA for the CDR3: TGTGCCAGCAGTTTAGGGAGGAGCAATGAGCAGTTCTTC.

The sample holds one count of this clonotype. The CDR3 DNA follows: TGCAGCGTTCCCGAGCCCGACAGGGGGCGAGGTGGAAACACCATATATTTT. It specifies CSVPEPDRGRGGNTIYF. This chain joins TRBV29-1 and TRBJ1-3, with 10 nucleotides matching TRBD1. J was trimmed by 3 bases and V by 5 bases; bases with no gene match: 13. From germline, CDR1 is SQVTM and CDR2 ANQGSEA. The CDR3 spans 17 residues.

This clonotype was seen more than once but under ten times. The V call is TRBV29-1, the J call TRBJ2-2; possible D gene TRBD1, 6 bases. V was clipped by 0 bases and J by 5 bases, with 13 bases between them. CDR1 and CDR2 from the germline V gene are SQVTM and ANQGSEA. CDR3 size: 15 residues. CDR3 DNA sequence: TGCAGCGTTGAAGATCCCAGGGGCCCAACCGGGGAGCTGTTTTTT. This translates into CSVEDPRGPTGELFF.

The chain employs TRBV7-2 and TRBJ2-7; possibly TRBD2 for D (6 bases). Germline V lookup: CDR1 SGHTA, CDR2 FQGNSA. V lost 1 base, J lost 0 bases, and 13 bases lay in between. The CDR3 has 16 amino acids. DNA for the CDR3: TGTGCCAGCAGCTTAGGTAGGGACTCGAGCTCCTACGAGCAGTACTTC. The encoded protein is CASSLGRDSSSYEQYF.

This clonotype occurred once. The chain joins TRBV19 to TRBJ1-2; D may be TRBD1 (6 bases). CDR1 and CDR2 from the germline V gene are LNHDA and SQIVND (reference sequence). The CDR3 runs to 14 residues. V was clipped by 5 bases and J by 8 bases, with 18 bases between them. The DNA of the CDR3 is TGTGCCAGTAGTTGGACCCCCAGGGGAAGCGGCTACACCTTC. It is translated as CASSWTPRGSGYTF.

This clonotype was counted between two and nine times. This chain uses TRBV12-3 or TRBV12-4 with TRBJ1-1; 10 bases map to TRBD1. The CDR3 spans 16 residues. V shed 1 base, J shed 4 bases, and the junction held 6 bases outside the gene matches. CDR3 DNA: TGTGCCAGCAGTTTAGGGCCGGGACAGGGGTTCACTGAAGCTTTCTTT. It encodes CASSLGPGQGFTEAFF.

This clonotype was picked up a small number of times. The gene calls are TRBV7-8 and TRBJ1-2; D unresolved. This CDR3 spans 13 amino acids. Germline V gene data show CDR1 as SGHVS and CDR2 as FQNEAQ. The germline V and J ends were trimmed by 0 bases and 5 bases, with 7 bases remaining between them. CDR3 in amino acids: CASSLAGSYGYTF. The CDR3 DNA reads TGTGCCAGCAGCTTAGCGGGGAGTTATGGCTACACCTTC.

The CDR3 coding sequence is TGTGCCAGCAGTTACGGGGGTAGCACTGAAGCTTTCTTT. Protein sequence: CASSYGGSTEAFF. The rearrangement joins TRBV6-2 or TRBV6-3 to TRBJ1-1; D perhaps matches TRBD1 (5 bases). Between the trimmed V and J ends, which lost 2 bases and 4 bases, there was a span of 8 bases. Per the germline V gene, CDR1 is MNHEY and CDR2 is SVGEGT. This CDR3 contains 13 residues.

J is TRBJ2-3 and V is TRBV10-3; possible D gene TRBD2, 5 bases. The V gene lost 5 bases and the J gene lost 2 bases, with 11 bases spanning the gap. In germline, CDR1 is ENHRY, CDR2 SYGVKD. This CDR3 has 14 residues. CDR3 in DNA: TGTGCCATCAGTCCTAGCCCGGTCACAGATACGCAGTATTTT. Amino acid sequence: CAISPSPVTDTQYF.

A few counts support this clonotype. CDR3 nucleotides: TGTGCCAGCAGCTTAGGTGGCGGGGGATTTACAGATACGCAGTATTTT. Its translation: CASSLGGGGFTDTQYF. The V and J genes are TRBV7-8 and TRBJ2-3, with 7 bases that match TRBD2. This CDR3 spans 16 amino acids. CDR1 is SGHVS, CDR2 FQNEAQ, per germline. V shed 1 base, J shed 3 bases, and the junction held 7 bases outside the gene matches.

This clonotype was seen a handful of times. This chain links TRBV4-1 with TRBJ2-5; no definite D call. This CDR3 has 15 amino acids. The germline V and J ends were trimmed by 1 base and 1 base, with 10 bases remaining between them. CDR1 is MGHRA and CDR2 is YSYEKL in the germline V gene. The DNA of the CDR3 is TGCGCCAGCAGCCAAGTCGCGGATATCCAAGAGACCCAGTACTTC. This translates into CASSQVADIQETQYF.

J is TRBJ1-1 and V is TRBV11-2; D possibly corresponds to TRBD1 (6 bases). Trimming cost V 1 base and J 5 bases, with 14 bases left between them. The CDR3 loop spans 15 amino acids. Germline assignment: CDR1 SGHAT and CDR2 FQNNGV. As DNA, the CDR3 is TGTGCCAGCAGCTTAGCCCCCAGGGGTGATACTGAAGCTTTCTTT. It is translated as CASSLAPRGDTEAFF.

A few counts support this clonotype. The CDR3, as DNA: TGTGCCATCAGTGTTAGGCGAGGGCCTGGAAACACCATATATTTT. This gives the protein CAISVRRGPGNTIYF. The chain uses TRBV10-3 and TRBJ1-3; D not resolved. Germline loops: CDR1 ENHRY, CDR2 SYGVKD. Between the trimmed V and J ends, which lost 4 bases and 2 bases, there was a span of 12 bases. The CDR3 contains 15 residues.

This chain links TRBV20-1 with TRBJ1-5, with a possible D match to TRBD1 (6 bases). CDR3 size: 13 residues. Trimming removed 5 bases at V and 0 bases at J, with 8 bases between. Germline V gene sequence: CDR1 DFQATT, CDR2 SNEGSKA (reference sequence). Written as DNA, the CDR3 is TGCAGTGCTTCAGGGGATAGCAATCAGCCCCAGCATTTT. This translates into CSASGDSNQPQHF.

The V call is TRBV6-5, the J call TRBJ2-1; TRBD1 is a possible D gene (6 bases). The V gene lost 0 bases and the J gene lost 4 bases, with 10 bases spanning the gap. The germline gives CDR1 MNHEY, CDR2 SVGAGI. The CDR3 sequence is 15 residues long. In nucleotides, the CDR3 is TGTGCCAGCAGTTACTCTTCCAGGGGTTACAATGAGCAGTTCTTC. It codes for CASSYSSRGYNEQFF.

This clonotype was recorded a few times. This sequence joins TRBV7-9 and TRBJ2-7; 7 positions agree with TRBD2. CDR1 is SEHNR and CDR2 is FQNEAQ in the germline V gene (reference sequence). V trimming: 4 bases; J trimming: 3 bases; junction bases outside the gene matches: 15. The CDR3 has 17 amino acids. The CDR3 loop reads CASSSRTGGTSSYEQYF. The CDR3 nucleotides read TGTGCCAGCAGCTCCAGAACCGGGGGGACCTCCAGCTACGAGCAGTACTTC.

The chain employs TRBV12-3 or TRBV12-4 and TRBJ1-2; 7 bases fit TRBD1. J was trimmed by 7 bases and V by 5 bases; bases with no gene match: 13. The CDR3 runs 15 residues. In DNA, the CDR3 is TGTGCCAGCAGTGATCTGGACAGGATCGTGGTTGGCTACACCTTC. It specifies CASSDLDRIVVGYTF.

This rearrangement joins TRBV27 to TRBJ2-4; D is uncertain. Trimming removed 4 bases at V and 1 base at J, with 14 bases between. The CDR3 runs to 16 residues. Per germline, CDR1 MNHEY and CDR2 SMNVEV (reference sequence). CDR3 bases: TGTGCCAGCAGTTCGGCGAGCTGGGATGCCAAAAACATTCAGTACTTC. Amino acid sequence: CASSSASWDAKNIQYF.

This clonotype was counted a few times. This chain connects TRBV7-9 to TRBJ2-5, with 10 bases fitting TRBD1. CDR3 length equals 15 residues. CDR1 is SEHNR and CDR2 is FQNEAQ in the germline V gene (reference sequence). J lost 2 bases, V lost 5 bases, and 5 bases had no gene match. CDR3 sequence: CASSDDRGRQETQYF. The CDR3 DNA is TGTGCCAGCAGCGACGACAGGGGGCGGCAAGAGACCCAGTACTTC.

V usage is TRBV28 and J usage is TRBJ1-2; D gene unclear. Germline CDR1 is MDHEN and CDR2 is SYDVKM. This CDR3 has 14 residues. V lost 5 bases to trimming and J lost 4 bases, with 14 bases between them. The CDR3 DNA follows: TGTGCCAGCAGTCCACGCCGTACTGGCTATGGCTACACCTTC. Translation: CASSPRRTGYGYTF.

The CDR3 loop is CASSQEPSGPGDTQYF. The CDR3 DNA reads as TGCGCCAGCAGCCAAGAACCGAGTGGGCCAGGCGATACGCAGTATTTT. This chain connects TRBV4-3 to TRBJ2-3; D unresolved. Trimming shortened V by 0 bases and J by 6 bases, and 16 bases separated the two germline ends. Germline V gives CDR1 LGHNA, CDR2 YSLEER. The CDR3 length is 16 residues.

This chain joins TRBV30 and TRBJ1-5, with D hard to call. CDR1 and CDR2 from the germline V gene are GTSNPN and SVGIG (reference sequence). The CDR3 has 15 residues. V lost 1 base to trimming and J lost 5 bases, with 15 bases between them. In nucleotides, the CDR3 is TGTGCCTGGAGTGCTGGCGGCTCGAGCCATCAGCCCCAGCATTTT. Translation gives CAWSAGGSSHQPQHF.